This TCR beta chain was observed in a study of regulatory dendritic cells for organ transplantation. Germline V CDR1 and CDR2: ENHRY, SYGVKD. V gave up 8 bases and J gave up 6 bases; unmatched junction bases: 11. This CDR3 region has 15 residues. Produced via immunoSEQ multiplex PCR; TCRdb's table is partial and in-frame only. The repertoire has 29,000 or so clones, about 79% of them found once; the top ten carry 2% to 2.5%. The V and J genes are TRBV10-3 and TRBJ1-4; TRBD1 matches at 8 bases. The sequence was obtained from a human donor in good health. The sequencing input was memory CD4+ T cells from blood. Regarding subset: CD45RO+ memory T cells. CDR3 sequence (DNA): TGTGCCATCCCCGGGTCGACAGGGGAGGATGAAAAACTGTTTTTT. This gives the protein CAIPGSTGEDEKLFF.